This TCR beta chain emerged from a study of PD-L1 blockade in urothelial cancer. CDR1 and CDR2 (germline): KGHSH, LQKENI. CDR3 length equals 16 residues. V gave up 3 bases and J gave up 0 bases; unmatched junction bases: 3. Time point: peripheral blood 6 weeks after treatment start. A total of 1 to 8 samples per patient were collected pretreatment and on-treatment. The assay was immunoSEQ multiplex PCR, and TCRdb's table has in-frame clones only and misses some. The sample has 40,000 to 50,000 clones; approximately 86% are singletons. The sample consisted of PBMCs, taken around atezolizumab (anti-PD-L1) treatment. This receptor was identified in a man aged 55 to 70 with urothelial cancer. The rearrangement joins TRBV18 to TRBJ2-3, with 10 bases fitting TRBD2. CDR3 in amino acids: CASSPRTSGSTDTQYF. DNA for the CDR3: TGTGCCAGCTCACCTCGGACTAGCGGTAGCACAGATACGCAGTATTTT.